This T cell receptor beta chain appears in the sequencing data of a study of graft-versus-host responses after intestinal transplantation. Study information: Each recipient received a multivisceral, liver-intestinal, or isolated intestinal graft.

Assay: immunoSEQ multiplex PCR; the TCRdb copy retains only in-frame clones and omits some. The sample lists 110,000 to 150,000 clones, around 90% occurring once. Whole-study results and caveats: The study associated peak circulating GvH clone levels with early post-transplant HvG declines. Allografts from individuals with graft-donor T cell macrochimerism displayed high graft-versus-host to host-versus-graft clonal ratios.

This clone was picked up one time. Its specificity is not known. Sequences were derived from unstimulated CD4+ T cells sorted from spleen or lymph node cells, sampled before intestinal transplant. The receptor was derived from a human donor who received an intestinal transplant.

The CDR3 nucleotides are TGTGCCAGCAGCTCATGGAAGGAGGCGTTCAACGAGCAGTTCTTC. Protein sequence: CASSSWKEAFNEQFF. This sequence joins TRBV7-8 and TRBJ2-1, with a tentative D call TRBD2 (5 bases). The length of the CDR3 is 15 residues. Germline CDR1 SGHVS, CDR2 FQNEAQ. Trimming pared 4 bases from V and 10 bases from J, leaving 20 bases between.